This T cell receptor (beta chain) was obtained from a study of T cell responses to AZD1222 COVID-19 vaccine. Findings of the study overall: Only five or six individuals given AZD1222 were seropositive at baseline. The donors showed a predominance of white British ancestry and of females, with possible underestimation of clonal diversity.

Comment on this clone: Its target is unknown.

The table came from immunoSEQ multiplex PCR; TCRdb's copy has only in-frame clones and leaves some out. The sample holds about 100,000 clones, about 85% seen once. V was clipped by 0 bases and J by 4 bases, with 12 bases between them. This CDR3 contains 15 residues. Germline assignment: CDR1 SGHAT and CDR2 FQNNGV. The receptor was isolated from an adult in good health. Sequenced material: peripheral blood, taken on day 0 of AZD1222 vaccination. The chain couples TRBV11-2 to TRBJ1-2, with a possible D match to TRBD1 (6 bases). The CDR3 loop is CASSLEPQGTYGYTF. CDR3 in DNA: TGTGCCAGCAGCTTAGAGCCCCAGGGGACCTATGGCTACACCTTC.